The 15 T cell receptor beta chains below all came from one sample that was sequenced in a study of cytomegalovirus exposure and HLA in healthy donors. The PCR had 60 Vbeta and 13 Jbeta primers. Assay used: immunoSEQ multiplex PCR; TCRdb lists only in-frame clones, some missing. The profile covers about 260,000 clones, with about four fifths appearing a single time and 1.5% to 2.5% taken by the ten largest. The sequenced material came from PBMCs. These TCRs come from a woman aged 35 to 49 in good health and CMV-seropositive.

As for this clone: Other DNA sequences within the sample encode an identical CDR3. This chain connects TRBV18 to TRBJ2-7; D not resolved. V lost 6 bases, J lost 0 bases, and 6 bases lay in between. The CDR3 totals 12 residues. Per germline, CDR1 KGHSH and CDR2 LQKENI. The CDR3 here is CASSPSSYEQYF. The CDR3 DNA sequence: TGTGCCAGCTCGCCCAGCTCCTACGAGCAGTACTTC. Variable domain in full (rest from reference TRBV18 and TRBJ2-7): NAGVMQNPRHLVRRRGQEARLRCSPMKGHSHVYWYRQLPEEGLKFMVYLQKENIIDESGMPKERFSAEFPKEGPSILRIQQVVRGDSAAYFCASSPSSYEQYFGPGTRLTVT.

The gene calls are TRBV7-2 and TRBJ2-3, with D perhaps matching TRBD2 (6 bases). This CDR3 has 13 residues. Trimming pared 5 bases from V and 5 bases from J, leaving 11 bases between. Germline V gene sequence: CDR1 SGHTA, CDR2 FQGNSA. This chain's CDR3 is CASSPPGLDTQYF. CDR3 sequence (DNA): TGTGCCAGCAGCCCTCCGGGACTAGATACGCAGTATTTT. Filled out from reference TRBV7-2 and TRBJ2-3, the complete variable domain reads GAGVSQSPSNKVTEKGKDVELRCDPISGHTALYWYRQSLGQGLEFLIYFQGNSAPDKSGLPSDRFSAERTGGSVSTLTIQRTQQEDSAVYLCASSPPGLDTQYFGPGTRLTVL.

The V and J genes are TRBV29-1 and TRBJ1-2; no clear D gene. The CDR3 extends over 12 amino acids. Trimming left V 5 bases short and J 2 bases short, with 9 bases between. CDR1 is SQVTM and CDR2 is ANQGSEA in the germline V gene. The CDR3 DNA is TGCAGCGTTCTACCCACGAACTATGGCTACACCTTC. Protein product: CSVLPTNYGYTF.

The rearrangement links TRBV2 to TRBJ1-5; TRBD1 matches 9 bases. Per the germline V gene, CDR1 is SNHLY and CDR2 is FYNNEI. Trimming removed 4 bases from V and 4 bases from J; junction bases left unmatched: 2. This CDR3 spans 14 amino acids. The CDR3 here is CASSADRGNQPQHF. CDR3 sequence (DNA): TGTGCCAGCAGTGCGGACAGGGGAAATCAGCCCCAGCATTTT.

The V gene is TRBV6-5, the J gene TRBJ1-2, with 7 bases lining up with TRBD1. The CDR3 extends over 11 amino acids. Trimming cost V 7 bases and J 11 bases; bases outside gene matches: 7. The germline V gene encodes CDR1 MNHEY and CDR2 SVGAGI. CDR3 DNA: TGTGCCAGCAAACAGACAGGGCGTTACACCTTC. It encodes CASKQTGRYTF.

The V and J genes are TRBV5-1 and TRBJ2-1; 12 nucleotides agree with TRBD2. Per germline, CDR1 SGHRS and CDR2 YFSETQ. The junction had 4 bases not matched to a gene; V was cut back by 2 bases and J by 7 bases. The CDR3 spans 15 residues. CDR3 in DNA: TGCGCCAGCAGCTTTAGCCTAGCGGGAGGGAATGAGCAGTTCTTC. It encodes CASSFSLAGGNEQFF.

The CDR3 nucleotides read TGTGCCAGCAGTTCTGCTAGCGGACACGAGCAGTACTTC. This gives the protein CASSSASGHEQYF. V usage is TRBV27 and J usage is TRBJ2-7, with 7 bases matching TRBD2. The CDR3 loop spans 13 amino acids. Germline V gene sequence: CDR1 MNHEY, CDR2 SMNVEV (reference sequence). The junction had 5 bases not matched to a gene; V was cut back by 4 bases and J by 5 bases.

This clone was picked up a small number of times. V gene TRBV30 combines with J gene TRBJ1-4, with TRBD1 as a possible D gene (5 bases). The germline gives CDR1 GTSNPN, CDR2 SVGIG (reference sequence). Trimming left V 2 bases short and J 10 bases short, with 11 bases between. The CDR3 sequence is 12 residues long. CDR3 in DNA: TGTGCCTGGAGTTTCAGGGAGGGAAAACTGTTTTTT. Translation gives CAWSFREGKLFF.

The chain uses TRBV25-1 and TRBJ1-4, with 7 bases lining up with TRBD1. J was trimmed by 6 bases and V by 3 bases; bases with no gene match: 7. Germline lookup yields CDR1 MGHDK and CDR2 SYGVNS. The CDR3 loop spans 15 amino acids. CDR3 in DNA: TGTGCCAGCAGTGACGGGACAGCTCAACATGAAAAACTGTTTTTT. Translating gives CASSDGTAQHEKLFF.

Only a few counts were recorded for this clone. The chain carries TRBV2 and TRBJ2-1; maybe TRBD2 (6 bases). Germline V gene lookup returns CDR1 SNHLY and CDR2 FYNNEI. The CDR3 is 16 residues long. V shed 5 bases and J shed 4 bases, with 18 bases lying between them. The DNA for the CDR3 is TGTGCCAGCAGTCCACTCCAGCGGGCAATGTACAATGAGCAGTTCTTC. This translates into CASSPLQRAMYNEQFF.

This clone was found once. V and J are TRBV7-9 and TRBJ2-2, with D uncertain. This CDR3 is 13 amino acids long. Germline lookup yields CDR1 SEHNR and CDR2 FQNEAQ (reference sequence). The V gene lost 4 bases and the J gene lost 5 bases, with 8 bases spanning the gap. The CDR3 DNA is TGTGCCAGCAGCTCAACCGGGACCGGGGAGCTGTTTTTT. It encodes CASSSTGTGELFF.

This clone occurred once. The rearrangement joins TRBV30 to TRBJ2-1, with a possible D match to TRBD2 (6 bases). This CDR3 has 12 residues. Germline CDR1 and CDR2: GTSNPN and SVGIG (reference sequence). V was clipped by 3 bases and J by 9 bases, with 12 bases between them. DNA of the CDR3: TGTGCCTGGAGGCGGGGCGGGACTGAGCAGTTCTTC. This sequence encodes CAWRRGGTEQFF.

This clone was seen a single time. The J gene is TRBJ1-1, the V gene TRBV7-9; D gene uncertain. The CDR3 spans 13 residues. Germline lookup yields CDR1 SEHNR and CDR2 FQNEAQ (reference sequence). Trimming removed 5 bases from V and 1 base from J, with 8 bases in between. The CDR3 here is CASSRDSNTEAFF. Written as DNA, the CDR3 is TGTGCCAGCAGCCGTGACTCGAACACTGAAGCTTTCTTT. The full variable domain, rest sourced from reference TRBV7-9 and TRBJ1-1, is DTGVSQNPRHKITKRGQNVTFRCDPISEHNRLYWYRQTLGQGPEFLTYFQNEAQLEKSRLLSDRFSAERPKGSFSTLEIQRTEQGDSAMYLCASSRDSNTEAFFGQGTRLTVV.

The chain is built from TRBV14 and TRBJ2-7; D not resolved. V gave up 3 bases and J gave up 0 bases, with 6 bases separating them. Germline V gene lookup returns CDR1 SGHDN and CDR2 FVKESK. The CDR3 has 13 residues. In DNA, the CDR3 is TGTGCCAGCAGCCACCGGTTCTCCTACGAGCAGTACTTC. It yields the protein CASSHRFSYEQYF.

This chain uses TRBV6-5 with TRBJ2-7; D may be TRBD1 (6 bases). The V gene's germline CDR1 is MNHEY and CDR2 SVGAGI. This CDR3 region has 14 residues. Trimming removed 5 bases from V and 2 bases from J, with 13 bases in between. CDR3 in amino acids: CASSGTAGAYEQYF. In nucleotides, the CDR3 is TGTGCCAGCAGTGGGACCGCAGGGGCCTACGAGCAGTACTTC.